Listed below are T cell receptor beta chains from one sample, sequenced in a study of T cells expressing NK-cell markers. TCRdb re-called the 5' RACE reads and catalogs CDR3 proteins one per entry, DNA excluded. The specimen's table records about 440,000 distinct CDR3 sequences. The sequencing input was blood T cells: a sorted CD56 or NKG2C T cell subset, CD4+ or CD8+ T cells, or bulk PBMC T cells (not recorded which). The receptors originated from a woman between 18 and 70 years old in good health. Both conserved end residues are part of each CDR3.

TRBJ2-1 TRBV29-1 CSVARGSYNEQFF
TRBJ2-4 TRBV19 CASSIIAGGPAKNIQYF
TRBJ1-2 TRBV6-5 CASSYSGEYGYTF
TRBJ2-1 TRBV6-1 CASRGAGGHNEQFF
TRBJ2-7 TRBV20-1 CSARGDRFSYEQYF
TRBJ1-5 TRBV20-1 CSAKGLKGYNQPQHF
TRBJ2-1 TRBV29-1 CSKDRQAGNEQFF
TRBJ2-4 TRBV20-1 CSAREGKSRNIQYF
TRBJ1-1 TRBV27 CASSSPTKGIEAFF
TRBJ2-1 TRBV5-6 CASSFENLYNEQFF
TRBJ2-4 TRBV5-4 CASGSRLAGVLDIQYF
TRBJ2-7 TRBV7-3 CASSPSRGSYEQYF
TRBJ2-7 TRBV10-3 CAIKFGGYYEQYF
TRBJ2-1 TRBV11-3 CASSLAGISWNEQFF
TRBJ1-6 TRBV18 CASSPQGSNSPLHF
TRBJ1-4 TRBV18 CASRGGYATNEKLFF
TRBJ2-1 TRBV20-1 CSALPTSGTYNEQFF
TRBJ2-2 TRBV5-6 CASSLSPGGRGPGELFF
TRBJ2-3 TRBV28 CASTPGGQVTDTQYF
TRBJ2-2 TRBV11-2 CASSHNPGGTVTGELFF
TRBJ2-1 TRBV6-2/TRBV6-3 CASSPLGLAGDNEQFF
TRBJ2-5 TRBV20-1 CSAPPSGRRGETQYF